The 20 T cell receptor beta chains given below trace back to one sample, sequenced in a study of blood T cell repertoires in COVID-19. The data were produced by immunoSEQ multiplex PCR, yet TCRdb's version contains in-frame clones alone and is incomplete. The profile shows about 180,000 clones, more than 80% of them singletons. Sequenced input: PBMCs or T cells enriched from blood (not recorded which). The receptors were sampled from a man aged 40-55 years who had recovered from COVID-19.

This chain joins TRBV4-1 and TRBJ1-1; the D is unclear. CDR1 MGHRA and CDR2 YSYEKL come from the germline V gene. CDR3 length: 15 residues. V dropped 3 bases and J dropped 6 bases, with 17 bases sitting between them. DNA of the CDR3: TGCGCCAGCAGCCATTCATCGGGTCCTGAGGCTGAAGCTTTCTTT. Translation gives CASSHSSGPEAEAFF.

This sequence joins TRBV27 and TRBJ1-1; 7 bases match TRBD1. The CDR3 runs to 20 residues. V was clipped by 3 bases and J by 3 bases; unmatched bases: 22. Germline V CDR1 and CDR2: MNHEY, SMNVEV (reference sequence). In DNA, the CDR3 is TGTGCCAGCAGTTTCGTGCAGTTCGTCGGAGGGGGCGGGCTGTACACTGAAGCTTTCTTT. Translating gives CASSFVQFVGGGGLYTEAFF.

This rearrangement joins TRBV18 to TRBJ2-2, with D possibly matching TRBD1 (6 bases). The germline CDR1 and CDR2 sequences are KGHSH and LQKENI. The V end lost 0 bases, the J end lost 6 bases, and 8 bases lay between the germline ends. CDR3 length: 14 residues. CDR3 bases: TGTGCCAGCTCACCACCGAAGGGGGCCGGGGAGCTGTTTTTT. Its translation is CASSPPKGAGELFF.

This chain uses TRBV28 with TRBJ1-5; 8 bases agree with TRBD1. V lost 4 bases, J lost 5 bases, and 13 bases stayed unmatched. This CDR3 is 17 amino acids long. The germline gives CDR1 MDHEN, CDR2 SYDVKM. The CDR3 DNA follows: TGTGCCAGCAGTTCTGAGACAGGGGACCCTCGGGATCAGCCCCAGCATTTT. It codes for CASSSETGDPRDQPQHF.

This clone was found a few times. The rearrangement uses TRBV2 and TRBJ1-1; TRBD1 matches 8 bases. This CDR3 has 12 residues. The trim removed 5 bases at V and 8 bases at J, leaving 4 bases unmatched. From germline, CDR1 is SNHLY and CDR2 FYNNEI. This CDR3 is CASSRDRLEAFF. The CDR3 region has the DNA TGTGCCAGCAGTAGGGACAGGTTAGAAGCTTTCTTT.

This sequence joins TRBV2 and TRBJ1-5; weak D call: TRBD1 (5 bases). CDR1 and CDR2 from the germline V gene are SNHLY and FYNNEI. The CDR3 spans 14 residues. Between the trimmed V and J ends, which lost 8 bases and 1 base, there was a span of 12 bases. The CDR3 DNA reads as TGTGCCAGCTCGGGGGAGCTGAGCAATCAGCCCCAGCATTTT. It encodes CASSGELSNQPQHF.

The chain carries TRBV29-1 and TRBJ2-1, with 8 positions matching TRBD1. The CDR3 is made up of 13 amino acids. J lost 5 bases, V lost 7 bases, and 7 bases had no gene match. Germline loops: CDR1 SQVTM, CDR2 ANQGSEA. CDR3 in amino acids: CSAGGQEHNEQFF. CDR3 nucleotides: TGCAGCGCTGGGGGACAGGAGCACAATGAGCAGTTCTTC.

The genes are TRBV4-1 and TRBJ1-1; no clear D. V shed 0 bases and J shed 10 bases, with 18 bases lying between them. Germline V lookup: CDR1 MGHRA, CDR2 YSYEKL. The CDR3 sequence is 15 residues long. The DNA of the CDR3 is TGCGCCAGCAGCCAAGAAGGGAGAGGGCATCAAGCAGCTTTCTTT. Its translation: CASSQEGRGHQAAFF.

V and J are TRBV7-6 and TRBJ1-2, with D uncertain. Germline-derived CDR1 and CDR2 are SGHVS and FNYEAQ. This CDR3 spans 15 amino acids. The ends were cut back, 4 bases at V and 3 bases at J, with 15 bases in the middle. Written as DNA, the CDR3 is TGTGCCAGCAGCTCCCGGACTGGGTGGGACTATGGCTACACCTTC. Its translation: CASSSRTGWDYGYTF.

The chain has TRBV18 and TRBJ2-3; D unclear. This CDR3 comprises 15 residues. Trimming took 2 bases from V and 0 from J, leaving 9 bases between them. CDR1 KGHSH and CDR2 LQKENI come from the germline V gene. The CDR3 DNA sequence: TGTGCCAGCTCACCATTATTAACTAGCACAGATACGCAGTATTTT. Translating it yields CASSPLLTSTDTQYF.

Notes on this clone: Different DNA sequences within this sample yield the same CDR3. The chain links TRBV28 to TRBJ1-3; D unclear. The germline V gene has CDR1 MDHEN and CDR2 SYDVKM. Trimming took off 10 bases at V and 4 bases at J, with 11 bases between the two ends. CDR3 length: 12 residues. In nucleotides, the CDR3 is TGTGCCACCGAGGGTTCAGGAAACACCATATATTTT. It is translated as CATEGSGNTIYF. Looking up the rest from reference TRBV28 and TRBJ1-3 gives the full variable domain: DVKVTQSSRYLVKRTGEKVFLECVQDMDHENMFWYRQDPGLGLRLIYFSYDVKMKEKGDIPEGYSVSREKKERFSLILESASTNQTSMYLCATEGSGNTIYFGEGSWLTVV.

The genes are TRBV9 and TRBJ2-7, with D tentatively TRBD2 (7 bases). The germline V gene has CDR1 SGDLS and CDR2 YYNGEE. Between the trimmed V and J ends, which lost 2 bases and 6 bases, there was a span of 15 bases. This CDR3 is built from 14 residues. The CDR3 is CASSVAGARSEQYF. The CDR3 region has the DNA TGTGCCAGCAGCGTCGCGGGGGCCAGATCCGAGCAGTACTTC.

The rearrangement joins TRBV5-1 to TRBJ1-1, with 8 bases aligning to TRBD1. Trimming at V came to 0 bases and at J to 7 bases, leaving 8 bases not matched to a gene. The germline V gene has CDR1 SGHRS and CDR2 YFSETQ. The CDR3 totals 15 residues. CDR3 region: CASSLAGQGAGEAFF. The CDR3 DNA follows: TGCGCCAGCAGCTTGGCCGGGCAGGGGGCGGGTGAAGCTTTCTTT. Supplemented by reference TRBV5-1 and TRBJ1-1, the full variable domain reads KAGVTQTPRYLIKTRGQQVTLSCSPISGHRSVSWYQQTPGQGLQFLFEYFSETQRNKGNFPGRFSGRQFSNSRSEMNVSTLELGDSALYLCASSLAGQGAGEAFFGQGTRLTVV.

The chain employs TRBV29-1 and TRBJ2-7; D is possibly TRBD1 (6 bases). Between the trimmed V and J ends, which lost 2 bases and 6 bases, there was a span of 14 bases. This CDR3 is 13 amino acids long. CDR1 and CDR2 from the germline V gene are SQVTM and ANQGSEA. This chain's CDR3 is CSVEINREGEQYF. For the CDR3, the DNA is TGCAGCGTTGAAATTAACAGGGAAGGCGAGCAGTACTTC.

This chain joins TRBV20-1 and TRBJ1-1, with a possible D match to TRBD1 (5 bases). Trimming took 3 bases from V and 5 from J, leaving 10 bases between them. This CDR3 spans 12 amino acids. Germline CDR1 and CDR2: DFQATT and SNEGSKA (reference sequence). The CDR3 protein is CSASSGQTEAFF. The CDR3 DNA reads TGCAGTGCTAGTTCAGGGCAGACTGAAGCTTTCTTT.

The rearrangement joins TRBV9 to TRBJ1-2, with TRBD1 as a possible D gene (5 bases). CDR3 length: 15 residues. The V end lost 2 bases, the J end lost 6 bases, and 17 bases lay between the germline ends. The germline V gene encodes CDR1 SGDLS and CDR2 YYNGEE. The CDR3 region has the DNA TGTGCCAGCAGCGTGGATCCCGGGGGGAGGGATGGCTACACCTTC. Its translation: CASSVDPGGRDGYTF.

V and J are TRBV28 and TRBJ2-3; D is unresolved. This CDR3 is 12 amino acids long. CDR1 is MDHEN, CDR2 SYDVKM, per germline. V shed 5 bases and J shed 2 bases, with 5 bases lying between them. CDR3 residues: CASSPSTDTQYF. CDR3 DNA: TGTGCCAGCAGTCCTTCCACAGATACGCAGTATTTT.

This clone showed up just a few times. J is TRBJ2-7 and V is TRBV19; 9 bases agree with TRBD1. Per the germline V gene, CDR1 is LNHDA and CDR2 is SQIVND (reference sequence). The CDR3 has 14 residues. Trimming removed 6 bases from V and 5 bases from J; junction bases left unmatched: 8. The CDR3 reads CASRRTGDLHEQYF. DNA of the CDR3: TGTGCCAGTAGACGGACAGGGGATCTCCACGAGCAGTACTTC. The full variable domain, completed using reference TRBV19 and TRBJ2-7, is DGGITQSPKYLFRKEGQNVTLSCEQNLNHDAMYWYRQDPGQGLRLIYYSQIVNDFQKGDIAEGYSVSREKKESFPLTVTSAQKNPTAFYLCASRRTGDLHEQYFGPGTRLTVT.

The rearrangement links TRBV7-3 to TRBJ2-5; TRBD1 might be the D (5 bases). In germline, CDR1 is SGHTA, CDR2 FQGTGA. This CDR3 region has 15 residues. V gave up 1 base and J gave up 4 bases, with 13 bases separating them. The CDR3 sequence: CASSLNLGQGETQYF. In DNA, the CDR3 is TGTGCCAGCAGCTTAAACCTGGGCCAGGGAGAGACCCAGTACTTC.

The chain has TRBV5-6 and TRBJ1-2, with D perhaps matching TRBD1 (6 bases). The CDR3 is made up of 13 amino acids. Germline CDR1 SGHDT, CDR2 YYEEEE. V lost 4 bases, J lost 8 bases, and 15 bases lay in between. CDR3 nucleotide sequence: TGTGCCAGCAGCGTCCCACAGGGTGGAGGCTACACCTTC. This encodes CASSVPQGGGYTF.